Below, one TCR beta chain is given with its context. Antigen: not known. The CDR3 is made up of 14 amino acids. The V end lost 2 bases, the J end lost 6 bases, and 13 bases lay between the germline ends. Using RNA transcripts as the source, TCR beta CDR3 regions were amplified. The TCR CDR3 first-round RT-PCR relied on the HTBI primer set. TCRdb re-called the multiplex PCR reads through MiXCR, storing one row per CDR3 protein. The profile covers about 320,000 distinct CDR3 sequences, with roughly 15% appearing a single time and around 34% taken by the ten largest. The data stem from a study of T cells in Graves' hyperthyroidism and ophthalmopathy. Study-wide results and limits: Onset of ophthalmopathy came a median 6.5 months after the model predicted it.

The V gene is TRBV12-3 or TRBV12-4, the J gene TRBJ1-2; D might be TRBD1 (6 bases). Sequencing was done on a sample of blood. The TCR sequence derives from a young man with Graves' hyperthyroidism. The CDR3 sequence: CASSLRSGGNGYTF. The DNA for the CDR3 is TGTGCCAGCAGTTTAAGGTCGGGGGGCAATGGCTACACCTTC.